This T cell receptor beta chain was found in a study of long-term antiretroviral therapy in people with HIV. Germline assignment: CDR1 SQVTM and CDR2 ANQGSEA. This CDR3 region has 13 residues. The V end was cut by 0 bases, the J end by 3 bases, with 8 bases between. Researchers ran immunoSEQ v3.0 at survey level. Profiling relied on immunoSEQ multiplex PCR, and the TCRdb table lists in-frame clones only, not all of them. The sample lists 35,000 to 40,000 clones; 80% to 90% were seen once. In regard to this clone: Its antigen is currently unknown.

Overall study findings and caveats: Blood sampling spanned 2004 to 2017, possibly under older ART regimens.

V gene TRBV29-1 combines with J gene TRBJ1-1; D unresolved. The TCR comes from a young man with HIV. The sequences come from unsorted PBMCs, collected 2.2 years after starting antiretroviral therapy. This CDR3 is CSVEDGVDTEAFF. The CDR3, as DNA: TGCAGCGTTGAAGACGGTGTGGACACTGAAGCTTTCTTT.